This TCR beta chain was retrieved from a study of siplizumab effects on memory and regulatory T cells. Study-level results: Siplizumab significantly reduced alloreactive sequences traceable to unstimulated CD4+ memory cells. Contribution to the alloresponse seemed major for naive T cells, which also seemed more diverse than memory cells.

As to this clone: Its antigen is undetermined.

V was trimmed by 6 bases and J by 0 bases, leaving 14 bases between them. The CDR3 length is 16 residues. Germline V gene data show CDR1 as ENHRY and CDR2 as SYGVKD. TCRdb's table, derived via immunoSEQ multiplex PCR, lists solely in-frame clones and lacks some. The sample lists about 50,000 clones; roughly 93% were seen once. The source material was CD8+ T cells sorted from blood. This receptor was taken from a human donor in good health. The chain combines TRBV10-3 with TRBJ2-2; a possible D gene is TRBD2 (5 bases). CDR3 residues: CAIRAQSGTNTGELFF. In DNA, the CDR3 is TGTGCCATCAGGGCCCAGAGCGGAACGAACACCGGGGAGCTGTTTTTT.